The 30 T cell receptor beta chains listed next were all sequenced from one sample in a study of cytotoxic CD8 clonotypes in ibrutinib-treated CLL. TCRdb keeps only in-frame clones here, not all; method: immunoSEQ multiplex PCR. The profile covers about 25,000 clones, with under 85% appearing a single time and just under 9% taken by the ten largest. Sequences were derived from PBMCs, sampled before ibrutinib treatment. Source of these receptors: a human donor with chronic lymphocytic leukemia.

The genes are TRBV11-3 and TRBJ1-2; 10 positions match TRBD1. Germline V gives CDR1 SGHNT, CDR2 YENEEA. V lost 6 bases, J lost 8 bases, and 6 bases stayed unmatched. This CDR3 contains 13 residues. The CDR3, as DNA: TGTGCCAGCAGACTGGGACAGGGGTGGGGCTACACCTTC. Protein product: CASRLGQGWGYTF. Variable domain in full (rest from reference TRBV11-3 and TRBJ1-2): EAGVVQSPRYKIIEKKQPVAFWCNPISGHNTLYWYLQNLGQGPELLIRYENEEAVDDSQLPKDRFSAERLKGVDSTLKIQPAELGDSAVYLCASRLGQGWGYTFGSGTRLTVV.

The V call is TRBV5-1, the J call TRBJ2-7; D possibly corresponds to TRBD1 (6 bases). This CDR3 has 13 residues. Germline V CDR1 and CDR2: SGHRS, YFSETQ. Trimming took 4 bases from V and 4 from J, leaving 12 bases between them. CDR3 sequence reads: CASSLRTEYEQYF. The DNA for the CDR3 is TGCGCCAGCAGCCTTCGGACAGAGTACGAGCAGTACTTC. The variable domain in full, with the rest retrieved from reference TRBV5-1 and TRBJ2-7, is KAGVTQTPRYLIKTRGQQVTLSCSPISGHRSVSWYQQTPGQGLQFLFEYFSETQRNKGNFPGRFSGRQFSNSRSEMNVSTLELGDSALYLCASSLRTEYEQYFGPGTRLTVT.

The gene calls are TRBV18 and TRBJ2-6, with D maybe TRBD1 (5 bases). Trimming removed 3 bases at V and 1 base at J, with 16 bases between. Per the germline V gene, CDR1 is KGHSH and CDR2 is LQKENI. The CDR3 runs 18 residues. The CDR3 here is CASSPTGLLQSGANVLTF. CDR3 DNA sequence: TGTGCCAGCTCACCTACAGGCCTCCTTCAATCTGGGGCCAACGTCCTGACTTTC.

V gene TRBV5-1 combines with J gene TRBJ1-2, with D possibly TRBD1 on 5 matching bases. Trimming pared 3 bases from V and 4 bases from J, leaving 19 bases between. CDR1 and CDR2 (germline): SGHRS, YFSETQ. This CDR3 region has 16 residues. The CDR3 nucleotides are TGCGCCAGCAGCTCTCTACATGCGGAAGGGGCCTATGGCTACACCTTC. Translation gives CASSSLHAEGAYGYTF.

J is TRBJ2-1 and V is TRBV7-9; TRBD1 might be the D (6 bases). The V gene's germline CDR1 is SEHNR and CDR2 FQNEAQ (reference sequence). The V gene lost 5 bases and the J gene lost 4 bases, with 12 bases spanning the gap. The CDR3 has 14 residues. The CDR3 DNA reads as TGTGCCAGCAGCGAAGGGACACGTTACAATGAGCAGTTCTTC. It codes for CASSEGTRYNEQFF.

This clone appeared once. V is TRBV6-6 and J is TRBJ1-1; 12 nucleotides align to TRBD1. Germline assignment: CDR1 MNHNY and CDR2 SVGAGI (reference sequence). This CDR3 contains 14 residues. V dropped 11 bases and J dropped 6; count of bases not matched to a gene: 10. For the CDR3, the DNA is TGTGCCCTCGGGACAGGGGGCGAAGGACCTGAAGCTTTCTTT. It specifies CALGTGGEGPEAFF.

The DNA of the CDR3 is TGTGCCAGTAGAAAGGCCTCTAATAATTCACCCCTCCACTTT. As protein: CASRKASNNSPLHF. This chain uses TRBV19 with TRBJ1-6; D is ambiguous. V lost 6 bases and J lost 5, with 11 bases in between. This CDR3 spans 14 amino acids. Per germline, CDR1 LNHDA and CDR2 SQIVND (reference sequence).

This chain links TRBV7-9 with TRBJ2-7; maybe TRBD2 (6 bases). This CDR3 contains 13 residues. The V end was cut by 5 bases, the J end by 6 bases, with 14 bases between. Germline V gene sequence: CDR1 SEHNR, CDR2 FQNEAQ (reference sequence). The CDR3 is CASSRSGVSEQYF. DNA of the CDR3: TGTGCCAGCAGCCGCTCGGGAGTCTCCGAGCAGTACTTC.

The sample holds a few counts of this clone. This rearrangement joins TRBV28 to TRBJ1-1; D remains unclear. V was shortened by 1 base and J by 8 bases, with 5 bases between the two germline ends. Looked up from germline, CDR1 is MDHEN and CDR2 is SYDVKM. The CDR3 covers 11 residues. The DNA for the CDR3 is TGTGCCAGCAGTTTATTAGGGGAAGCTTTCTTT. It specifies CASSLLGEAFF. The whole variable domain, filled in from reference TRBV28 and TRBJ1-1, reads DVKVTQSSRYLVKRTGEKVFLECVQDMDHENMFWYRQDPGLGLRLIYFSYDVKMKEKGDIPEGYSVSREKKERFSLILESASTNQTSMYLCASSLLGEAFFGQGTRLTVV.

This chain links TRBV30 with TRBJ2-5, with 11 nucleotides matching TRBD1. CDR1 is GTSNPN and CDR2 is SVGIG in the germline V gene (reference sequence). J was trimmed by 4 bases and V by 1 base; bases with no gene match: 8. The CDR3 extends over 16 amino acids. CDR3 in DNA: TGTGCCTGGAGTGCCTTGCAGGACAGGGGGCGAGAGACCCAGTACTTC. Its protein product is CAWSALQDRGRETQYF.

The V gene is TRBV10-1, the J gene TRBJ1-5; TRBD1 aligns across 9 bases. This CDR3 has 17 amino acids. After removal of 9 bases from V and 4 bases from J, the junction contained 16 bases not matched to a gene. Per the germline V gene, CDR1 is WNHNN and CDR2 is SYGVQD (reference sequence). This CDR3 is CARNRPPPGQGNQPQHF. In DNA, the CDR3 is TGCGCCAGAAATCGTCCCCCTCCGGGACAGGGTAATCAGCCCCAGCATTTT.

The chain is built from TRBV9 and TRBJ1-3, with D tentatively TRBD1 (5 bases). Trimming shortened V by 0 bases and J by 0 bases, and 10 bases separated the two germline ends. The CDR3 runs to 16 residues. Germline-derived CDR1 and CDR2 are SGDLS and YYNGEE. The CDR3 here is CASSVGVTVSGNTIYF. Written as DNA, the CDR3 is TGTGCCAGCAGCGTAGGGGTGACAGTCTCTGGAAACACCATATATTTT.

This clone was detected only once. The rearrangement joins TRBV27 to TRBJ1-1, with no clear D. V was cut by 4 bases and J by 6 bases, with 21 bases left in between. The V gene's germline CDR1 is MNHEY and CDR2 SMNVEV (reference sequence). This CDR3 has 16 amino acids. CDR3: CASSSTVHGRGAEAFF. In DNA form, the CDR3 reads TGTGCCAGCAGTTCTACCGTACACGGCCGAGGTGCTGAAGCTTTCTTT.

The rearrangement joins TRBV19 to TRBJ2-1, with D tentatively TRBD2 (5 bases). This CDR3 is 15 amino acids long. Trimming removed 2 bases from V and 4 bases from J, with 12 bases in between. Germline loops: CDR1 LNHDA, CDR2 SQIVND (reference sequence). CDR3 loop: CASSISQRLYNEQFF. CDR3 coding DNA: TGTGCCAGTAGTATAAGCCAGCGACTATACAATGAGCAGTTCTTC.

This chain joins TRBV5-4 and TRBJ2-7; 10 positions agree with TRBD2. Germline CDR1 reads SGHNT; CDR2 reads YYREEE (reference sequence). Unmatched junction bases numbered 6, after V lost 0 bases and J lost 3 bases. CDR3 size: 16 residues. The chain's CDR3 is CASSLASSGRIYEQYF. The CDR3, as DNA: TGTGCCAGCAGCTTGGCGTCTAGCGGGAGAATCTACGAGCAGTACTTC.

The V gene is TRBV14, the J gene TRBJ2-7; tentatively, D is TRBD2 (5 bases). The V gene lost 2 bases and the J gene lost 0 bases, with 8 bases spanning the gap. In germline, CDR1 is SGHDN, CDR2 FVKESK. The CDR3 consists of 14 residues. The CDR3 DNA sequence: TGTGCCAGCAGCCAACCAGACTACTCCTACGAGCAGTACTTC. Residues: CASSQPDYSYEQYF. The entire variable domain, with the rest obtained from reference TRBV14 and TRBJ2-7, is as follows: EAGVTQFPSHSVIEKGQTVTLRCDPISGHDNLYWYRRVMGKEIKFLLHFVKESKQDESGMPNNRFLAERTGGTYSTLKVQPAELEDSGVYFCASSQPDYSYEQYFGPGTRLTVT.

The DNA for the CDR3 is TGTGCCAGCAGCTTAGGGCACCCCGGGACTACTAGCAATGAGCAGTTCTTC. It translates to CASSLGHPGTTSNEQFF. This sequence joins TRBV7-6 and TRBJ2-1; 7 bases map to TRBD2. The V gene end was trimmed by 1 base and the J gene end by 6 bases; junction bases not matched to a gene: 12. The CDR3 sequence is 17 residues long. CDR1 and CDR2 (germline): SGHVS, FNYEAQ. The whole variable domain, remainder taken from reference TRBV7-6 and TRBJ2-1, is GAGVSQSPRYKVTKRGQDVALRCDPISGHVSLYWYRQALGQGPEFLTYFNYEAQQDKSGLPNDRFSAERPEGSISTLTIQRTEQRDSAMYRCASSLGHPGTTSNEQFFGPGTRLTVL.

This clone has only a few counts. The gene calls are TRBV4-2 and TRBJ2-2; 16 bases are shared with TRBD2. V trimming: 5 bases; J trimming: 4 bases; junction bases outside the gene matches: 7. Per germline, CDR1 LGHNA and CDR2 YNFKEQ. CDR3 size: 18 residues. CDR3 in DNA: TGTGCCAGCAGCAGGGGACTAGCGGGAGGGCCCGGCACCGGGGAGCTGTTTTTT. Amino acid sequence: CASSRGLAGGPGTGELFF.

This clone was observed once. The chain is built from TRBV5-1 and TRBJ1-6, with unresolved D. The CDR3 extends over 14 amino acids. Trimming left V 0 bases short and J 10 bases short, with 11 bases between. CDR1 and CDR2 from the germline V gene are SGHRS and YFSETQ. The CDR3, as DNA: TGCGCCAGCAGCTTGGACCAAAGGCAATCACCCCTCCACTTT. Amino acids: CASSLDQRQSPLHF.

This rearrangement joins TRBV14 to TRBJ2-1, with 12 bases identical to TRBD2. Germline lookup yields CDR1 SGHDN and CDR2 FVKESK. The CDR3 loop spans 16 amino acids. Germline trimming cut 3 bases from V and 2 bases from J; bases unmatched to any gene: 2. DNA for the CDR3: TGTGCCAGCAGCCACTGGACTAGCGGGACCTACAATGAGCAGTTCTTC. This sequence encodes CASSHWTSGTYNEQFF. The entire variable domain, with the rest obtained from reference TRBV14 and TRBJ2-1, is as follows: EAGVTQFPSHSVIEKGQTVTLRCDPISGHDNLYWYRRVMGKEIKFLLHFVKESKQDESGMPNNRFLAERTGGTYSTLKVQPAELEDSGVYFCASSHWTSGTYNEQFFGPGTRLTVL.

The CDR3 protein is CASSSVVKTYNEQFF. As DNA, the CDR3 is TGCGCCAGCAGTTCGGTGGTAAAGACCTACAATGAGCAGTTCTTC. V is TRBV10-2 and J is TRBJ2-1; D ambiguous. The V and J ends lost 5 bases and 2 bases respectively, with 13 bases between them. CDR3 length: 15 residues. Germline CDR1 and CDR2: WSHSY and SAAADI.

This clone was counted a single time. J is TRBJ2-5 and V is TRBV19, with 13 bases that match TRBD2. CDR1 is LNHDA and CDR2 is SQIVND in the germline V gene (reference sequence). The V gene end was trimmed by 6 bases and the J gene end by 5 bases; junction bases not matched to a gene: 6. The CDR3 runs 15 residues. The CDR3 protein is CASRRTSGSTETQYF. The CDR3 coding sequence is TGTGCCAGTAGGAGGACTAGCGGGAGTACTGAGACCCAGTACTTC.

The V gene is TRBV9, the J gene TRBJ2-5; possibly TRBD1 or TRBD2 for D (5 bases each). This CDR3 has 13 residues. In germline, CDR1 is SGDLS, CDR2 YYNGEE. Trimming removed 0 bases from V and 7 bases from J, with 10 bases in between. CDR3 protein: CASSVDGARTQYF. As DNA, the CDR3 is TGTGCCAGCAGCGTAGACGGGGCAAGGACCCAGTACTTC.

V gene TRBV10-3 combines with J gene TRBJ1-5; tentatively, D is TRBD1 (5 bases). V was trimmed by 6 bases and J by 6 bases, leaving 9 bases between them. Germline V gene sequence: CDR1 ENHRY, CDR2 SYGVKD. There are 12 residues in the CDR3. The CDR3 DNA sequence: TGTGCCATCAGCGGGGGGTCTCAGCCCCAGCATTTT. Its translation is CAISGGSQPQHF.

A few counts support this clone. The rearrangement links TRBV5-4 to TRBJ1-2; 9 bases map to TRBD1. CDR3 length equals 15 residues. V lost 4 bases and J lost 0; bases outside the gene matches: 4. CDR1 and CDR2 (germline): SGHNT, YYREEE (reference sequence). As DNA, the CDR3 is TGTGCCAGCAGCGTTCGGACAGGGGCTAACTATGGCTACACCTTC. It is translated as CASSVRTGANYGYTF.

V gene TRBV4-1 combines with J gene TRBJ2-7; 9 bases line up with TRBD2. CDR3 length: 15 amino acids. V trimming: 1 base; J trimming: 5 bases; junction bases outside the gene matches: 6. Germline V CDR1 and CDR2: MGHRA, YSYEKL. The chain's CDR3 is CASSQVSGRYNEQYF. CDR3 coding DNA: TGCGCCAGCAGCCAAGTTAGCGGGAGATACAACGAGCAGTACTTC.

This sequence joins TRBV2 and TRBJ1-5, with 10 bases lining up with TRBD1. CDR1 SNHLY and CDR2 FYNNEI come from the germline V gene. Losses at the gene ends were 6 bases for V and 1 base for J; bases not matched to a gene: 6. The CDR3 has 16 amino acids. CDR3 nucleotide sequence: TGTGCCAGCAGCGAATCGGGACAGGGGAGCAATCAGCCCCAGCATTTT. It is translated as CASSESGQGSNQPQHF.

A word on this clone: Other DNA sequences in this specimen translate into the identical CDR3. This rearrangement joins TRBV5-6 to TRBJ1-1; D perhaps matches TRBD1 (5 bases). Trimming removed 0 bases at V and 9 bases at J, with 15 bases between. The CDR3 runs 14 residues. In germline, CDR1 is SGHDT, CDR2 YYEEEE. The CDR3 protein is CASSLETGAGQAFF. In DNA form, the CDR3 reads TGTGCCAGCAGCTTGGAAACCGGGGCAGGGCAAGCTTTCTTT.

J is TRBJ2-2 and V is TRBV7-2; D is perhaps TRBD1 (5 bases). V was clipped by 1 base and J by 8 bases, with 14 bases between them. This CDR3 contains 15 residues. Germline V lookup: CDR1 SGHTA, CDR2 FQGNSA. CDR3 in DNA: TGTGCCAGCAGCTTAGTAATGCAGGGCAAAGGGGAGCTGTTTTTT. Translation: CASSLVMQGKGELFF.

The chain couples TRBV14 to TRBJ1-2, with D possibly matching TRBD1 (5 bases). Deletions cut 4 bases from V and 4 bases from J, with 16 bases between. CDR1 is SGHDN, CDR2 FVKESK, per germline. The CDR3 extends over 15 amino acids. Here the CDR3 DNA reads TGTGCCAGCAGCCCACCAGGGCCTCGGGGCTATGGCTACACCTTC. This codes for CASSPPGPRGYGYTF.